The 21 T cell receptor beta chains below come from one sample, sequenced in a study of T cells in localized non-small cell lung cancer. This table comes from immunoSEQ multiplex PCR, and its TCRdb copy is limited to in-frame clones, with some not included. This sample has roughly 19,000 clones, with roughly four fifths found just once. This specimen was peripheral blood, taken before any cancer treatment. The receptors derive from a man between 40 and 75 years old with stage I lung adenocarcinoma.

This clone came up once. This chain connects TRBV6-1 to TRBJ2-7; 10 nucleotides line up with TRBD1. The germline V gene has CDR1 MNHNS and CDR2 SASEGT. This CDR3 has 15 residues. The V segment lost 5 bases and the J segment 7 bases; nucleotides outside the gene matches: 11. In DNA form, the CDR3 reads TGTGCCAGCAGTCTCCGGGACAGGGGCTCGGGAGAGCAGTACTTC. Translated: CASSLRDRGSGEQYF.

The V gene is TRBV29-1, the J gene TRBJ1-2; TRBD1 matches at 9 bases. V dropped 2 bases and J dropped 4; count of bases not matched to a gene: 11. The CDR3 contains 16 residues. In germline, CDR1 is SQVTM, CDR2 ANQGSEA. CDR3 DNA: TGCAGCGTTGAACGGCGACAGGGGGTTTCTTCCTATGGCTACACCTTC. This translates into CSVERRQGVSSYGYTF.

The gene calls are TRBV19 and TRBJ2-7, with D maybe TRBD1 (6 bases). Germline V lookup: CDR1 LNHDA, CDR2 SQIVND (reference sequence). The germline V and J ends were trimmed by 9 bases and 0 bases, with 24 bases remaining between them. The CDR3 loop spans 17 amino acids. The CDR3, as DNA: TGTGCCAGACGACCCACTAAACACAGGGAGAGCTCCTACGAGCAGTACTTC. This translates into CARRPTKHRESSYEQYF.

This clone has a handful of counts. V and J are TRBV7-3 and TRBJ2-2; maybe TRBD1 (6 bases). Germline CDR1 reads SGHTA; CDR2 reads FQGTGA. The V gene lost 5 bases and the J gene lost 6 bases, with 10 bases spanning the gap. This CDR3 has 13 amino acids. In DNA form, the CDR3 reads TGTGCCAGCAGCCGAGACAGGTCCGGGGAGCTGTTTTTT. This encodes CASSRDRSGELFF.

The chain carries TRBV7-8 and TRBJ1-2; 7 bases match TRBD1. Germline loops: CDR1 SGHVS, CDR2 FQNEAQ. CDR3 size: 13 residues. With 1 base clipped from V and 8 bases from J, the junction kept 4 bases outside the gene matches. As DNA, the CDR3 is TGTGCCAGCAGCTTAGACAGGGGAGGAGGCTACACCTTC. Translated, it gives CASSLDRGGGYTF.

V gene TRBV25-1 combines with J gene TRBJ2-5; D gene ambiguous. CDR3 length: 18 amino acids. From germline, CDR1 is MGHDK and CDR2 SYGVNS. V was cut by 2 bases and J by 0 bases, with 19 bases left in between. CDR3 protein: CASSEIIEAPWYQETQYF. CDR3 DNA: TGTGCCAGCAGTGAAATTATTGAGGCACCGTGGTACCAAGAGACCCAGTACTTC.

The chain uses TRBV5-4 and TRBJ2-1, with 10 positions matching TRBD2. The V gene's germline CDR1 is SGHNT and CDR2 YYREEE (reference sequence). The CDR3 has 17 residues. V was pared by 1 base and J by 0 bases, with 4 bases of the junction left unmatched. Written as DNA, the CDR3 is TGTGCCAGCAGCTTGACTAGCGGGGCAAGCTCCTACAATGAGCAGTTCTTC. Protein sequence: CASSLTSGASSYNEQFF.

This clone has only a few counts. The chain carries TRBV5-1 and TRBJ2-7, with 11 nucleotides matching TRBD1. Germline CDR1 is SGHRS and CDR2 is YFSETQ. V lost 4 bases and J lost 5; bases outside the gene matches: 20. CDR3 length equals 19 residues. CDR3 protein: CASSLPVTGTGGFLDEQYF. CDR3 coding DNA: TGCGCCAGCAGCCTCCCAGTTACCGGGACAGGGGGATTTCTAGACGAGCAGTACTTC.

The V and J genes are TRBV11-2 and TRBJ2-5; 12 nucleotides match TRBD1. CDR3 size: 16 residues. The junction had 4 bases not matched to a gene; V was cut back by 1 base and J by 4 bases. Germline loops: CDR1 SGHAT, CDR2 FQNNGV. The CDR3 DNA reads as TGTGCCAGCAGCTTAGGGCGGGACAGGGGGCGAGAGACCCAGTACTTC. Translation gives CASSLGRDRGRETQYF.

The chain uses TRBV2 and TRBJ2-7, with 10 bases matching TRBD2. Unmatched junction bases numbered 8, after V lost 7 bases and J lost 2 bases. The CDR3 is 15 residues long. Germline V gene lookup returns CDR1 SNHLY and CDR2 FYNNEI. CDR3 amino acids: CASTPSGGAAYEQYF. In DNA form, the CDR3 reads TGTGCCAGCACCCCAAGCGGGGGGGCTGCCTACGAGCAGTACTTC.

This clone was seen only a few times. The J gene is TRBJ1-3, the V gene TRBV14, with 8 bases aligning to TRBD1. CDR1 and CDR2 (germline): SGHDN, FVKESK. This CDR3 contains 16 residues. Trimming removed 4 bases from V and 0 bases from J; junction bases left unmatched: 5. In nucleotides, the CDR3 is TGTGCCAGCAGCCGGACAGGGCTTTACTCTGGAAACACCATATATTTT. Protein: CASSRTGLYSGNTIYF. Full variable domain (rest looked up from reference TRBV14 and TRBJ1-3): EAGVTQFPSHSVIEKGQTVTLRCDPISGHDNLYWYRRVMGKEIKFLLHFVKESKQDESGMPNNRFLAERTGGTYSTLKVQPAELEDSGVYFCASSRTGLYSGNTIYFGEGSWLTVV.

DNA of the CDR3: TGTGCCAGCAGCGCAACGACTAGCGGGAGGGCCGGGGAGCTGTTTTTT. This translates into CASSATTSGRAGELFF. This sequence joins TRBV4-2 and TRBJ2-2; 14 bases map to TRBD2. The CDR3 contains 16 residues. V lost 5 bases, J lost 6 bases, and 5 bases stayed unmatched. CDR1 LGHNA and CDR2 YNFKEQ come from the germline V gene.

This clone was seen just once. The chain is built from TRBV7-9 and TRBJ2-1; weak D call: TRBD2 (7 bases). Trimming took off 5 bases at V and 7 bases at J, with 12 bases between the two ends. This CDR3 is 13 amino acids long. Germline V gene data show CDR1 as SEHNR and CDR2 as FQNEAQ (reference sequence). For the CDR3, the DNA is TGTGCCAGCAGCACCCGGGGGGCGAATGAGCAGTTCTTC. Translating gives CASSTRGANEQFF.

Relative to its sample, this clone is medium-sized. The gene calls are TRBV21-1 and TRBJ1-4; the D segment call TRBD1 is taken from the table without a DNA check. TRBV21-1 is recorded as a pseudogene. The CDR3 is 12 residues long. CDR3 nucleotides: TGTGCCAGCAGCCTTACAGGGCCGGGACTGTTTTTT. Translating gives CASSLTGPGLFF.

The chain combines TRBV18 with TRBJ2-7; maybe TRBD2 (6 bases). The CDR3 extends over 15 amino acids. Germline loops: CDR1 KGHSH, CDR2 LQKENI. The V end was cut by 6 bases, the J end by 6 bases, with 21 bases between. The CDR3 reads CASSLVRDRLLEQYF. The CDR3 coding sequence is TGTGCCAGCTCGCTCGTGCGGGATAGGCTACTCGAGCAGTACTTC.

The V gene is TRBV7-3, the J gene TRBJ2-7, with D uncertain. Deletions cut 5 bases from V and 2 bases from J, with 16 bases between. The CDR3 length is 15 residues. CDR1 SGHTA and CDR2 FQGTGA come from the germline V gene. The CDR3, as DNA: TGTGCCAGCAGCAAAGGGTCTGCAGGAACCTACGAGCAGTACTTC. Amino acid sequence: CASSKGSAGTYEQYF.

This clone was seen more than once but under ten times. The CDR3 region is CASSLGAGDSLAKNIQYF. In nucleotides, the CDR3 is TGTGCCAGCAGTTTAGGGGCGGGGGATTCTCTAGCCAAAAACATTCAGTACTTC. This chain joins TRBV28 and TRBJ2-4; TRBD2 matches at 7 bases. V lost 2 bases, J lost 0 bases, and 10 bases stayed unmatched. Germline V gene data show CDR1 as MDHEN and CDR2 as SYDVKM. The CDR3 is 18 amino acids.

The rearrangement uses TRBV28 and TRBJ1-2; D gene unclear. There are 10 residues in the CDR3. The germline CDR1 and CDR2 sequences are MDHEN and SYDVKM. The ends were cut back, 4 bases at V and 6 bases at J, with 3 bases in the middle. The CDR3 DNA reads TGTGCCAGCAGTTCCGATGGCTACACCTTC. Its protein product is CASSSDGYTF.

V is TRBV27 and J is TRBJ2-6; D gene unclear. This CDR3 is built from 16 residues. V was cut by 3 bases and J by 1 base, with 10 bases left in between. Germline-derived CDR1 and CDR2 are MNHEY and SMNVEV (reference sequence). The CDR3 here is CASSFLAGSGANVLTF. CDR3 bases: TGTGCCAGCAGTTTCCTTGCTGGGTCTGGGGCCAACGTCCTGACTTTC.

The DNA for the CDR3 is TGTGCCAGTAGTGAGACAGGGGATCAGCCCCAGCATTTT. Residues: CASSETGDQPQHF. The chain couples TRBV19 to TRBJ1-5, with 8 bases lining up with TRBD1. CDR1 and CDR2 (germline): LNHDA, SQIVND (reference sequence). Trimming at V came to 5 bases and at J to 5 bases, leaving 2 bases not matched to a gene. This CDR3 spans 13 amino acids. The full variable domain, rest sourced from reference TRBV19 and TRBJ1-5, is DGGITQSPKYLFRKEGQNVTLSCEQNLNHDAMYWYRQDPGQGLRLIYYSQIVNDFQKGDIAEGYSVSREKKESFPLTVTSAQKNPTAFYLCASSETGDQPQHFGDGTRLSIL.

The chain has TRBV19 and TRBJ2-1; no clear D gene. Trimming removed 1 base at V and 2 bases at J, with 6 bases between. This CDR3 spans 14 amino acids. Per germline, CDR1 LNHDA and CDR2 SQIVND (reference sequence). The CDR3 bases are TGTGCCAGTAGTATAGGAGAAGCCTACAATGAGCAGTTCTTC. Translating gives CASSIGEAYNEQFF. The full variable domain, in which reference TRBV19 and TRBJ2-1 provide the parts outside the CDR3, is DGGITQSPKYLFRKEGQNVTLSCEQNLNHDAMYWYRQDPGQGLRLIYYSQIVNDFQKGDIAEGYSVSREKKESFPLTVTSAQKNPTAFYLCASSIGEAYNEQFFGPGTRLTVL.